This T cell receptor beta chain came from a study of blood T cell repertoires in COVID-19. As for the study in general: COVID-19 samples from acute and convalescent phases originated in the United States, Italy and Spain. PBMCs, B-cell-depleted T cells, or T cells provided the cDNA or gDNA that made up the material.

In the authors' methods: Reference gene primer amplification gave estimated nucleated cell counts. Some clones are missing from TCRdb's copy, which holds only in-frame ones; the method was immunoSEQ multiplex PCR. V and J calls and clone size are copied from that table; D and trimming were computed from the DNA. The table shows some 120,000 clones, with about 79% occurring only once. The source material was peripheral blood. This receptor was taken from a middle-aged man with active or convalescent COVID-19.

CDR3: CASSLGHEKLFF. DNA of the CDR3: TGTGCCAGCAGTTTGGGGCATGAAAAACTGTTTTTT. This rearrangement joins TRBV28 to TRBJ1-4; TRBD1 might be the D (5 bases). This CDR3 is 12 amino acids long. Trimming pared 3 bases from V and 6 bases from J, leaving 5 bases between. CDR1 is MDHEN, CDR2 SYDVKM, per germline.